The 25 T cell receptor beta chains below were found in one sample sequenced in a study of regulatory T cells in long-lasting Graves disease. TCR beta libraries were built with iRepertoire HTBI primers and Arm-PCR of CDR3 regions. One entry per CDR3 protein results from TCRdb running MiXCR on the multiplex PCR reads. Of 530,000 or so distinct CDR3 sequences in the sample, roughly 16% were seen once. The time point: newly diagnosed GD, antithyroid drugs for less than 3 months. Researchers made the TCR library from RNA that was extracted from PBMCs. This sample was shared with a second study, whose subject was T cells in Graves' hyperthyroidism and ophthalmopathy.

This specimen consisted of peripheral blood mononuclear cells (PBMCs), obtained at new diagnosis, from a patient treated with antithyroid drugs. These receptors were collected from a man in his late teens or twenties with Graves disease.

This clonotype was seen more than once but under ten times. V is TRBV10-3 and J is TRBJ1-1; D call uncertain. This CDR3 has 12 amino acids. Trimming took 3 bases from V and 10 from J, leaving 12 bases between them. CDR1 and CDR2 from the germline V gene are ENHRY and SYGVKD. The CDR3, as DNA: TGTGCCATCAGTGATGTGGGGAGGCGAGCTTTCTTT. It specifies CAISDVGRRAFF.

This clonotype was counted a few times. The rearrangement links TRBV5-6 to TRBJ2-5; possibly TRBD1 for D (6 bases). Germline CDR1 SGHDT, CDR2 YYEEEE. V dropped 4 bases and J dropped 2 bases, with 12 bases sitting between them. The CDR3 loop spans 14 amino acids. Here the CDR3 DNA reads TGTGCCAGCAGCCTCAGGGGAATACAAGAGACCCAGTACTTC. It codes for CASSLRGIQETQYF.

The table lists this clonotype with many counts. CDR3 sequence reads: CSARRTRTEAFF. CDR3 in DNA: TGCAGTGCCCGGAGAACGAGGACTGAAGCTTTCTTT. The chain combines TRBV20-1 with TRBJ1-1; D gene uncertain. CDR1 is DFQATT, CDR2 SNEGSKA, per germline (reference sequence). There are 12 residues in the CDR3. V dropped 6 bases and J dropped 5 bases, with 13 bases sitting between them.

The chain's CDR3 is CASMTATNEKLFF. The CDR3 bases are TGTGCCAGCATGACAGCAACTAATGAAAAACTGTTTTTT. The chain employs TRBV6-1 and TRBJ1-4, with D maybe TRBD1 (5 bases). This CDR3 is 13 amino acids long. The V and J ends lost 7 bases and 0 bases respectively, with 6 bases between them. Germline CDR1 is MNHNS and CDR2 is SASEGT.

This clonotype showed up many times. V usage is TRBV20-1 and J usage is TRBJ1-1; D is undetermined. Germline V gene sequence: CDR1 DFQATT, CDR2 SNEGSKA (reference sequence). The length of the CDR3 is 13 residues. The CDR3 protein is CTHPGALNTEAFF. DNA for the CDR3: TGCACTCACCCCGGCGCCTTGAACACTGAAGCTTTCTTT.

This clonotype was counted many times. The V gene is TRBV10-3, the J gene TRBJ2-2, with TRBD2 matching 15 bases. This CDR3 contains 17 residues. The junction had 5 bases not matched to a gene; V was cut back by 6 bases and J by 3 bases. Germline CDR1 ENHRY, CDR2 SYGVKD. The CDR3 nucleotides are TGTGCCATCAGCTGGACTAGCGGGAGGGCATACACCGGGGAGCTGTTTTTT. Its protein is CAISWTSGRAYTGELFF.

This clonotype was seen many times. For the CDR3, the DNA is TGTGCCAGCAGTCCTTGGGCTAATCAGCCCCAGCATTTT. This sequence encodes CASSPWANQPQHF. The chain joins TRBV6-1 to TRBJ1-5; D not certain. Germline V gives CDR1 MNHNS, CDR2 SASEGT. The CDR3 has 13 amino acids. Trimming cost V 5 bases and J 4 bases, with 9 bases left between them.

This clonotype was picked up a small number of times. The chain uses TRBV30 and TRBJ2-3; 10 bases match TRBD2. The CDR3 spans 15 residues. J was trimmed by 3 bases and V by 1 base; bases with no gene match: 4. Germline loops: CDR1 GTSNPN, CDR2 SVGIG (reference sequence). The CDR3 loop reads CAWSEGAGGTDTQYF. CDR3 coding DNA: TGTGCCTGGAGTGAAGGAGCGGGAGGGACAGATACGCAGTATTTT.

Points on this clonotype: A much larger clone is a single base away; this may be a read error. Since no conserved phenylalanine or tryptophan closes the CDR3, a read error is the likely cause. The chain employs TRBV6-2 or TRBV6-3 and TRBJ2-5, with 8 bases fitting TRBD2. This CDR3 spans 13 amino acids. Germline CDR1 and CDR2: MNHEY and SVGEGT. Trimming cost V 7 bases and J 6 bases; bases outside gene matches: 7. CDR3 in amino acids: CASIPGGGKTQYS. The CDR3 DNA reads TGTGCCAGCATCCCGGGGGGGGGCAAGACCCAGTACTCC.

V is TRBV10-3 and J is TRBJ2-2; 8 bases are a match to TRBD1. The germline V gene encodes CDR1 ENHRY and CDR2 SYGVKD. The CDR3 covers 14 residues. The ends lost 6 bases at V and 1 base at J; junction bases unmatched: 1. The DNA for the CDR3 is TGTGCCATCAGAGGGACAGGGAACACCGGGGAGCTGTTTTTT. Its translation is CAIRGTGNTGELFF.

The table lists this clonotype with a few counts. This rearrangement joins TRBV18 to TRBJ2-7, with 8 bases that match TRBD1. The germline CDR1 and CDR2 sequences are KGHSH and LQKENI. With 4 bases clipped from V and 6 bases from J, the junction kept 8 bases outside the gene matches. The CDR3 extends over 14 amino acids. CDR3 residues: CASSRGNRGAEQYF. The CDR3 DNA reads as TGTGCCAGCTCACGTGGGAACAGGGGGGCCGAGCAGTACTTC. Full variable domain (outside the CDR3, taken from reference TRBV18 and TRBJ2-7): NAGVMQNPRHLVRRRGQEARLRCSPMKGHSHVYWYRQLPEEGLKFMVYLQKENIIDESGMPKERFSAEFPKEGPSILRIQQVVRGDSAAYFCASSRGNRGAEQYFGPGTRLTVT.

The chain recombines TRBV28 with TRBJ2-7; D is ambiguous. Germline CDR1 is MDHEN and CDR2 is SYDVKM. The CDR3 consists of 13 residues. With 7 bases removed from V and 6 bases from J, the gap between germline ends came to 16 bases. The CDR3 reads CASMTSPRAEQYF. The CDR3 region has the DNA TGTGCCAGCATGACGTCCCCTCGGGCCGAGCAGTACTTC.

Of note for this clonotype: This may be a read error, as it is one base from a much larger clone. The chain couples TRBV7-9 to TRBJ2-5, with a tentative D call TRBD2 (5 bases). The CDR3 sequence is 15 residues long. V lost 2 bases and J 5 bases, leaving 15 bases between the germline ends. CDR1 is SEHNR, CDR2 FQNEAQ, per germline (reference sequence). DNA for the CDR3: TGTGCCAGCAGCTTACCCGCAGAGGGCCTGGAGACCCAGTACTTC. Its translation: CASSLPAEGLETQYF.

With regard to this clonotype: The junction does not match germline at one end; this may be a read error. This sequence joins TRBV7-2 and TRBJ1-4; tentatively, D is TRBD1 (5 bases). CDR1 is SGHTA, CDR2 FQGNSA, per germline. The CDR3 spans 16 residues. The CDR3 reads CASSLRWRGTNEKLFF. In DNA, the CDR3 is TGTGCCAGCAGCTTAAGATGGCGGGGGACTAATGAAAAGCTGTTTTTT.

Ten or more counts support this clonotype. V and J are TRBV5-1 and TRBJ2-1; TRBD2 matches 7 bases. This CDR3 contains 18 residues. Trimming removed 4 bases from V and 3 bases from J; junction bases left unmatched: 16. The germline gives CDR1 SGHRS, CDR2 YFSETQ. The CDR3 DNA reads TGCGCCAGCAGCACCTCCCCGGCTCTAGCGGAACTCTACAATGAGCAGTTCTTC. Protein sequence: CASSTSPALAELYNEQFF.

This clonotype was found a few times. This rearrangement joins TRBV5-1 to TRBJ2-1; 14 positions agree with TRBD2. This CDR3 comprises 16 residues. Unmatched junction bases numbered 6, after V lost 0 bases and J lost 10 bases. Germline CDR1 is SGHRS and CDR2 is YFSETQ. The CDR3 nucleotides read TGCGCCAGCAGCTTGGCGCGGGGACTAGCGGGAGCGGAGCAGTTCTTC. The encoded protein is CASSLARGLAGAEQFF. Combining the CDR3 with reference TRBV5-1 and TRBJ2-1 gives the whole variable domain KAGVTQTPRYLIKTRGQQVTLSCSPISGHRSVSWYQQTPGQGLQFLFEYFSETQRNKGNFPGRFSGRQFSNSRSEMNVSTLELGDSALYLCASSLARGLAGAEQFFGPGTRLTVL.

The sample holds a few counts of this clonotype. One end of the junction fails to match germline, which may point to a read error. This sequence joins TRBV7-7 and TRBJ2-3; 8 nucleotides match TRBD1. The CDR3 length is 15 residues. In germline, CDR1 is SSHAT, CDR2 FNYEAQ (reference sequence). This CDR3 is CASSSGQGAGNTQYF. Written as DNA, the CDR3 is TGTGCTAGCAGCTCGGGGCAGGGGGCAGGAAATACGCAGTATTTT.

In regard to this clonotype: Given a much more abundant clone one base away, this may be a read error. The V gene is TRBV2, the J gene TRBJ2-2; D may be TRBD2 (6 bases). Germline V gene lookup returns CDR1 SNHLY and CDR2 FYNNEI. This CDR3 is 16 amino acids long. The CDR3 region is CAGSAGHLSNTGELFF. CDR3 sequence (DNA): TGTGCCGGCAGTGCGGGGCACCTGTCAAACACCGGGGAGCTGTTTTTT. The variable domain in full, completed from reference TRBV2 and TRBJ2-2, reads EPEVTQTPSHQVTQMGQEVILRCVPISNHLYFYWYRQILGQKVEFLVSFYNNEISEKSEIFDDQFSVERPDGSNFTLKIRSTKLEDSAMYFCAGSAGHLSNTGELFFGEGSRLTVL.

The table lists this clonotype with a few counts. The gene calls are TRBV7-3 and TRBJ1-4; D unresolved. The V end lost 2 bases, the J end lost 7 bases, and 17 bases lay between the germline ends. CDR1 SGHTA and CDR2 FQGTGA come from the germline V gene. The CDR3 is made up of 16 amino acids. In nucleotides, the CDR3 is TGTGCCAGCAGCTTATATTGGGGTCCGGTTTCTGAAAAACTGTTTTTT. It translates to CASSLYWGPVSEKLFF.

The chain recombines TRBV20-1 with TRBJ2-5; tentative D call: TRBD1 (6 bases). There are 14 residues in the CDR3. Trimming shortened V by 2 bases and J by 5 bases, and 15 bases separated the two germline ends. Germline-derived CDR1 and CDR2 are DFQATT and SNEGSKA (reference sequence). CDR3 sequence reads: CSARNPGQGETQYF. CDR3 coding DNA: TGCAGTGCTAGAAACCCGGGGCAGGGGGAGACCCAGTACTTC.

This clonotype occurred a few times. The CDR3 sequence is CASSYLQGAGTQYF. The CDR3 DNA reads TGTGCCAGCAGTTATCTACAGGGGGCCGGGACCCAGTACTTC. This sequence joins TRBV28 and TRBJ2-5, with 9 bases matching TRBD1. This CDR3 has 14 amino acids. Germline assignment: CDR1 MDHEN and CDR2 SYDVKM. Unmatched junction bases numbered 7, after V lost 4 bases and J lost 7 bases.

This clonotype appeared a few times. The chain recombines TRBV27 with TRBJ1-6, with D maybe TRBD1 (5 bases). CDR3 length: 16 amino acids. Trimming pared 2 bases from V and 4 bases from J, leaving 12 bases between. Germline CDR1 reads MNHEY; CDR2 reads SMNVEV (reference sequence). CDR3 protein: CASSLGAEGYNSPLHF. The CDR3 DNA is TGTGCCAGCAGTTTAGGGGCTGAGGGATATAATTCACCCCTCCACTTT.

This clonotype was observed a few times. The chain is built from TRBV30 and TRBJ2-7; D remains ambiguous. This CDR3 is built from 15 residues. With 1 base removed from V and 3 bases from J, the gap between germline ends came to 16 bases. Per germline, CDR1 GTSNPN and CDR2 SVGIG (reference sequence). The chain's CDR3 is CAWSGPRQRDYEQYF. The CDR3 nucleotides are TGTGCCTGGAGTGGGCCCCGCCAGAGAGACTACGAGCAGTACTTC. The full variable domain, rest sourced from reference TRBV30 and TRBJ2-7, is SQTIHQWPATLVQPVGSPLSLECTVEGTSNPNLYWYRQAAGRGLQLLFYSVGIGQISSEVPQNLSASRPQDRQFILSSKKLLLSDSGFYLCAWSGPRQRDYEQYFGPGTRLTVT.

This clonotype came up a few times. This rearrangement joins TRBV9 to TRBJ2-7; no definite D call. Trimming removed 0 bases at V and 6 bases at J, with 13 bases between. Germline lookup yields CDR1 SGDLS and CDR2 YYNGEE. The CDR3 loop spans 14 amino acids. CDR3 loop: CASSVDFRSGEQYF. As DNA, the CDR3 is TGTGCCAGCAGCGTAGACTTTCGGTCGGGCGAGCAGTACTTC.

The CDR3 DNA sequence: TGTGCCTGGAGGGGGTCCAACACCGGGGAGCTGTTTTTT. Amino acid sequence: CAWRGSNTGELFF. This sequence joins TRBV30 and TRBJ2-2, with no clear D. This CDR3 has 13 amino acids. In germline, CDR1 is GTSNPN, CDR2 SVGIG (reference sequence). Trimming cost V 3 bases and J 2 bases, with 7 bases left between them.